This TCR beta chain came from a study of blood T cell repertoires in COVID-19. About the study: COVID-19 samples from acute and convalescent phases originated in the United States, Italy and Spain. Nucleic acid was either cDNA or gDNA, and it came from T cells, B-cell-depleted T cells, or PBMCs.

The method was immunoSEQ multiplex PCR; TCRdb's version includes in-frame clones alone and lacks a portion of them. The sample records about 210,000 clones, approximately 90% being singletons. V was clipped by 6 bases and J by 7 bases; unmatched bases: 9. The CDR3 is 14 amino acids. Germline lookup yields CDR1 MNHEY and CDR2 SMNVEV (reference sequence). The chain is built from TRBV27 and TRBJ2-5, with 9 bases fitting TRBD1. The sequenced sample was peripheral blood. The source of this sequence is a man aged 65 to 79 with acute or convalescent COVID-19. Written as DNA, the CDR3 is TGTGCCAGCAGACTCCCGGGACAGGGAGTGACCCAGTACTTC. This translates into CASRLPGQGVTQYF.